In this sample, the clone carrying this TCR beta chain turned up a few times. What it binds is not known. A single record per CDR3 protein comes from TCRdb applying MiXCR to the 5' RACE reads. The sample yields just over 350,000 distinct CDR3 sequences, 20% seen once. This CDR3 region has 16 residues. Germline CDR1 SGHTA, CDR2 FQGTGA. Trimming took 2 bases from V and 6 from J; bases not matched to a gene: 9. These data come from a study of CD8 T cells in ankylosing spondylitis. General study points: The clones that were linked to disease were reported to be significantly enriched in matched synovial fluid samples from ankylosing spondylitis patients.

The rearrangement links TRBV7-3 to TRBJ2-3; 9 nucleotides line up with TRBD2. Material for sequencing was blood, either unsorted or a sorted T cell fraction (not recorded which). The TCR comes from a male donor with ankylosing spondylitis or in good health (not recorded which). The CDR3 nucleotides are TGTGCCAGCAGCTTAGTGTATCAGCGGGGGGTGGATACGCAGTATTTT. This translates into CASSLVYQRGVDTQYF.